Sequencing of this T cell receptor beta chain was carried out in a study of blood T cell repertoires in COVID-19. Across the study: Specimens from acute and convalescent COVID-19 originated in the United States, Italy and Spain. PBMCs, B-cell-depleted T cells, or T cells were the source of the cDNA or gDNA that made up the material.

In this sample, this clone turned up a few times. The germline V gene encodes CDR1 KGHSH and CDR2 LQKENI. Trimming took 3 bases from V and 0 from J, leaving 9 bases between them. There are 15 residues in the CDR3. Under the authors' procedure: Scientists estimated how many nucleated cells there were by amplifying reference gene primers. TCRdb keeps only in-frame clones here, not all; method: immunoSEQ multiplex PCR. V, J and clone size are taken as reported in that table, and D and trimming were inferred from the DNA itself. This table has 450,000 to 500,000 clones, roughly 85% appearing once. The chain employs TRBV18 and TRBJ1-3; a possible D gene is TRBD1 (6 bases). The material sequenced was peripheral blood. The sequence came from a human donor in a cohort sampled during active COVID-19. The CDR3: CASSPGQSSGNTIYF. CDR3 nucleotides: TGTGCCAGCTCACCCGGACAGTCCTCTGGAAACACCATATATTTT.